The present entry profiles one TCR beta chain with its context. What it binds is unknown. This record belongs to a study of blood T cells in healthy people across ages. Findings and limits, study-wide: It was not possible, with unsorted PBMCs, to conclusively compare naive and antigen-experienced cells.

Primers used in a second PCR of about 7 to 12 cycles were a sample-barcoded 5' primer and a J-beta primer mix. TCRdb called the 5' RACE reads again in MiXCR, with one record for every CDR3 protein. The repertoire holds approximately 600,000 distinct CDR3 sequences, around three fifths seen once, with 30% to 45% in the top ten. Trimming stripped 8 bases from V and 1 base from J, with 14 bases between. This CDR3 is built from 14 residues. CDR1 and CDR2 (germline): MNHNS, SASEGT. The TCR sequence derives from a man aged 55 to 70 in good health. Sample: blood. The chain is built from TRBV6-1 and TRBJ1-1; tentative D call: TRBD1 (5 bases). CDR3 amino acids: CASRGSLENTEAFF. CDR3 bases: TGTGCCAGCCGGGGGAGCTTAGAGAACACTGAAGCTTTCTTT.